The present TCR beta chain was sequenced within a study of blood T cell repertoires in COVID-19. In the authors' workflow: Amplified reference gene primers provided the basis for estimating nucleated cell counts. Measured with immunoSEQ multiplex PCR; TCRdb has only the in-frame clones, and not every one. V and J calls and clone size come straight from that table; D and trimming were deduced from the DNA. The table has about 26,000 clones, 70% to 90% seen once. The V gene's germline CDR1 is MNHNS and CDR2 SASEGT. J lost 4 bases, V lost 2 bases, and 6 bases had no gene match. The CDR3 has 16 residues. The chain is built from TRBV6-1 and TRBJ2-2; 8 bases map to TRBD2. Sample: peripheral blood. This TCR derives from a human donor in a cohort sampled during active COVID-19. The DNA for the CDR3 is TGTGCCAGCAGTGAACGGGGGGGGCCGGTCACCGGGGAGCTGTTTTTT. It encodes CASSERGGPVTGELFF.